The 21 T cell receptor beta chains presented below share a single source sample, sequenced in a study of blood T cell repertoires in COVID-19. Measured with immunoSEQ multiplex PCR; TCRdb has only the in-frame clones, and not every one. Of 150,000 to 200,000 clones listed, around 85% are singletons. The source material was peripheral blood. The receptors come from a human donor with acute or convalescent COVID-19. The donor label of this sample is uncertain.

This chain links TRBV9 with TRBJ1-1; D unresolved. The CDR3 is 13 residues long. Germline lookup yields CDR1 SGDLS and CDR2 YYNGEE. Trimming took off 3 bases at V and 7 bases at J, with 13 bases between the two ends. The CDR3 region is CASSALDGLEAFF. The CDR3 region has the DNA TGTGCCAGCAGCGCCCTAGACGGACTTGAAGCTTTCTTT.

The J gene is TRBJ1-1, the V gene TRBV5-1, with no clear D. The CDR3 sequence is 13 residues long. V was clipped by 4 bases and J by 1 base, with 8 bases between them. Germline values: CDR1 SGHRS, CDR2 YFSETQ. Written as DNA, the CDR3 is TGCGCCAGCAGCCGACTCCAGAACACTGAAGCTTTCTTT. It yields the protein CASSRLQNTEAFF.

The CDR3 DNA follows: TGTGCTAGTGGTTTGGTAGTCAAATCGGGGTCGAACACTGAAGCTTTCTTT. It yields the protein CASGLVVKSGSNTEAFF. This rearrangement joins TRBV12-5 to TRBJ1-1; no clear D. The CDR3 spans 17 residues. V was pared by 0 bases and J by 1 base, with 15 bases between. Germline CDR1 and CDR2: LGHNT and FRNRAP.

The gene calls are TRBV6-2 or TRBV6-3 and TRBJ1-1; a possible D gene is TRBD1 (6 bases). The length of the CDR3 is 14 residues. The V gene lost 4 bases and the J gene lost 0 bases, with 9 bases spanning the gap. Germline assignment: CDR1 MNHEY and CDR2 SVGEGT. In nucleotides, the CDR3 is TGTGCCAGCAGTTTACAGGGTATGAACACTGAAGCTTTCTTT. Its protein product is CASSLQGMNTEAFF.

V and J are TRBV5-1 and TRBJ1-6, with unresolved D. CDR1 is SGHRS and CDR2 is YFSETQ in the germline V gene. The V and J ends lost 4 bases and 0 bases respectively, with 11 bases between them. This CDR3 is 16 amino acids long. CDR3 region: CASSLVGSSYNSPLHF. The CDR3 nucleotides read TGCGCCAGCAGCCTCGTTGGGAGCTCCTATAATTCACCCCTCCACTTT.

The chain joins TRBV18 to TRBJ1-3; D uncertain. Trimming removed 3 bases at V and 4 bases at J, with 13 bases between. Germline CDR1 KGHSH, CDR2 LQKENI. This CDR3 region has 15 residues. The CDR3: CASSPGKNSGNTIYF. The CDR3 DNA follows: TGTGCCAGCTCACCCGGGAAAAACTCGGGAAACACCATATATTTT.

The chain links TRBV5-4 to TRBJ2-2, with TRBD2 matching 10 bases. With 0 bases clipped from V and 6 bases from J, the junction kept 5 bases outside the gene matches. The CDR3 totals 16 residues. CDR1 is SGHNT, CDR2 YYREEE, per germline (reference sequence). CDR3 bases: TGTGCCAGCAGCTTGGTCGCTAGCGGGGGCCCCGGGGAGCTGTTTTTT. Amino acids: CASSLVASGGPGELFF.

This clone was detected once. This chain uses TRBV13 with TRBJ2-7; 8 nucleotides agree with TRBD1. Per germline, CDR1 PRHDT and CDR2 FYEKMQ (reference sequence). The CDR3 totals 15 residues. V lost 5 bases, J lost 3 bases, and 9 bases stayed unmatched. The CDR3 loop is CASSEGQGWDYEQYF. The CDR3 DNA reads as TGTGCCAGCAGCGAAGGACAGGGCTGGGACTACGAGCAGTACTTC.

By share, this clone ranks as medium-sized. The chain is built from TRBV27 and TRBJ2-7; the match to TRBD2 covers 8 bases. This CDR3 contains 14 residues. The germline V gene has CDR1 MNHEY and CDR2 SMNVEV (reference sequence). The junction had 4 bases not matched to a gene; V was cut back by 6 bases and J by 0 bases. DNA of the CDR3: TGTGCCAGCAGAGGCGGGGGGCGCTCCTACGAGCAGTACTTC. This sequence encodes CASRGGGRSYEQYF.

Only a few counts were recorded for this clone. The gene calls are TRBV12-5 and TRBJ2-1, with D tentatively TRBD2 (6 bases). V lost 5 bases and J lost 5, with 16 bases in between. The V gene's germline CDR1 is LGHNT and CDR2 FRNRAP. This CDR3 region has 15 residues. This CDR3 reads CASGRSAGLNNEQFF. The CDR3 DNA is TGTGCTAGTGGTAGGAGCGCGGGGCTCAACAATGAGCAGTTCTTC.

The rearrangement joins TRBV7-7 to TRBJ2-5, with D perhaps matching TRBD2 (5 bases). The CDR3 loop spans 14 amino acids. The V end was cut by 3 bases, the J end by 5 bases, with 13 bases between. CDR1 and CDR2 (germline): SSHAT, FNYEAQ (reference sequence). The CDR3 reads CASSFGDGGETQYF. The CDR3 coding sequence is TGTGCCAGCAGCTTCGGGGATGGCGGGGAGACCCAGTACTTC.

The chain uses TRBV6-5 and TRBJ1-2; maybe TRBD1 (6 bases). Trimming took 6 bases from V and 5 from J, leaving 16 bases between them. Germline V CDR1 and CDR2: MNHEY, SVGAGI. The CDR3 totals 14 residues. CDR3 in DNA: TGTGCCAGCAGGCTGGGGGGGGCGCGGTATGGCTACACCTTC. The encoded protein is CASRLGGARYGYTF.

This rearrangement joins TRBV7-9 to TRBJ1-2; 9 bases line up with TRBD1. From germline, CDR1 is SEHNR and CDR2 FQNEAQ (reference sequence). The trim removed 1 base at V and 4 bases at J, leaving 7 bases unmatched. The CDR3 is 16 amino acids. CDR3 nucleotides: TGTGCCAGCAGCTTAGGCACAGGGGGCGAGAGCTATGGCTACACCTTC. It codes for CASSLGTGGESYGYTF.

This chain joins TRBV7-2 and TRBJ1-6; possibly TRBD1 for D (6 bases). Trimming took 6 bases from V and 7 from J, leaving 16 bases between them. Germline CDR1 SGHTA, CDR2 FQGNSA. The CDR3 runs 15 residues. In DNA form, the CDR3 reads TGTGCCAGCAGATCCTCCTCGACAGGCAATTCACCCCTCCACTTT. Protein sequence: CASRSSSTGNSPLHF.

This sequence joins TRBV30 and TRBJ1-2; 8 bases fit TRBD1. Trimming removed 0 bases from V and 13 bases from J; junction bases left unmatched: 4. The CDR3 extends over 11 amino acids. Per the germline V gene, CDR1 is GTSNPN and CDR2 is SVGIG (reference sequence). CDR3 loop: CAWSVRTGLTF. Here the CDR3 DNA reads TGTGCCTGGAGTGTACGGACAGGGCTCACCTTC.

V gene TRBV6-5 combines with J gene TRBJ1-5, with TRBD1 identical over 7 bases. Germline loops: CDR1 MNHEY, CDR2 SVGAGI. The CDR3 totals 15 residues. Trimming at V came to 4 bases and at J to 4 bases, leaving 7 bases not matched to a gene. CDR3 sequence: CASSSNPTGNQPQHF. CDR3 coding DNA: TGTGCCAGCAGTTCCAACCCGACAGGGAATCAGCCCCAGCATTTT.

This chain joins TRBV30 and TRBJ2-5, with TRBD2 matching over 13 bases. The germline gives CDR1 GTSNPN, CDR2 SVGIG (reference sequence). CDR3 size: 14 residues. V lost 6 bases to trimming and J lost 7 bases; unmatched junction nucleotides: 8. For the CDR3, the DNA is TGTGCCTGTCCCCGGACTAGCGGGGGAGGGACCCAGTACTTC. Encoded protein: CACPRTSGGGTQYF.

The V call is TRBV4-3, the J call TRBJ2-2; weak D call: TRBD1 (5 bases). CDR3 length: 15 amino acids. Germline V gene lookup returns CDR1 LGHNA and CDR2 YSLEER. Trimming shortened V by 1 base and J by 2 bases, and 8 bases separated the two germline ends. The DNA of the CDR3 is TGCGCCAGCAGCCAAGCCAGGGCAAACACCGGGGAGCTGTTTTTT. The encoded protein is CASSQARANTGELFF.

This sequence joins TRBV28 and TRBJ2-2; unclear D gene. This CDR3 has 15 residues. V was shortened by 2 bases and J by 0 bases, with 7 bases between the two germline ends. Looked up from germline, CDR1 is MDHEN and CDR2 is SYDVKM. CDR3 DNA: TGTGCCAGCAGTTTACACAGAGCGAACACCGGGGAGCTGTTTTTT. Residues: CASSLHRANTGELFF.

The chain carries TRBV7-6 and TRBJ2-7; 9 bases fit TRBD1. Per germline, CDR1 SGHVS and CDR2 FNYEAQ. The CDR3 contains 18 residues. Trimming took 1 base from V and 0 from J; bases not matched to a gene: 10. This chain's CDR3 is CASSLEVTGGLYSYEQYF. For the CDR3, the DNA is TGTGCCAGCAGCTTAGAGGTGACAGGGGGTCTCTACTCCTACGAGCAGTACTTC.

The chain couples TRBV6-1 to TRBJ1-4; tentatively, D is TRBD1 (6 bases). The V and J ends lost 2 bases and 5 bases respectively, with 15 bases between them. This CDR3 comprises 16 residues. Germline V gene data show CDR1 as MNHNS and CDR2 as SASEGT. This CDR3 is CASSEPRTVTNEKLFF. DNA of the CDR3: TGTGCCAGCAGTGAACCAAGGACAGTTACCAATGAAAAACTGTTTTTT.